The following is a TCR beta chain sequence with its context. Authors' data handling: Scientists estimated how many nucleated cells there were by amplifying reference gene primers. Profiling relied on immunoSEQ multiplex PCR, and the TCRdb table lists in-frame clones only, not all of them. For V, J and clone size, that table is used; D and trimming come from the DNA. This sample has over 350,000 clones, with 86% found just once. CDR3 length: 17 amino acids. After removal of 6 bases from V and 3 bases from J, the junction contained 13 bases not matched to a gene. The germline gives CDR1 ENHRY, CDR2 SYGVKD. This sample was included in a study of blood T cell repertoires in COVID-19. Turning to the study itself: Spain, Italy and the United States supplied samples that represented acute and convalescent COVID-19.

This chain uses TRBV10-3 with TRBJ1-1; 10 bases line up with TRBD1. Sequencing was carried out using peripheral blood. The TCR was taken from a young woman with active or convalescent COVID-19. The CDR3 spells CAISGTGDTLGDTEAFF. CDR3 sequence (DNA): TGTGCCATCAGCGGGACAGGGGATACGTTAGGGGACACTGAAGCTTTCTTT.